This T cell receptor (beta chain) was identified during a study of blood T cell repertoires in COVID-19. Study overall: Sites in the United States, Italy and Spain provided acute and convalescent COVID-19 samples. Sources were T cells, B-cell-depleted T cells, or PBMCs; the material itself was cDNA or gDNA.

The CDR3 consists of 16 residues. The V segment lost 0 bases and the J segment 5 bases; nucleotides outside the gene matches: 4. Germline lookup yields CDR1 LNHNV and CDR2 YYDKDF (reference sequence). Authors' methods: The assay estimated nucleated cells by amplifying reference gene primers. The assay was immunoSEQ multiplex PCR, and TCRdb's table has in-frame clones only and misses some. D and trimming were read from the DNA, whereas the V and J calls and clone size are those reported in that table. Of some 85,000 clones detected, 65% to 80% appear once; the ten largest clones hold around 50%. The chain combines TRBV15 with TRBJ2-3, with 11 bases lining up with TRBD2. Sequenced material: peripheral blood. The origin of this receptor is a human donor in a cohort sampled during active COVID-19. The CDR3 coding sequence is TGTGCCACCAGCAGAGATTTTACTAGCGGGAGAGATACGCAGTATTTT. Protein: CATSRDFTSGRDTQYF.